One and the same sample provided the 4 T cell receptor beta chains below, sequenced in a study of blood T cell repertoires in COVID-19. Libraries were prepared by immunoSEQ multiplex PCR; TCRdb keeps only in-frame clonotypes and omits some of them. Of 250,000 to 300,000 clones in the sample, 75% to 95% are singletons; the top ten hold roughly 1.1%. The specimen was PBMCs or T cells enriched from blood (not recorded which). The source of these receptors is a woman between 25 and 40 years old who had recovered from COVID-19.

The DNA of the CDR3 is TGTGCCACCGGGACAGGGGTTTCCGAGCAGTACTTC. Encoded protein: CATGTGVSEQYF. This chain joins TRBV24-1 and TRBJ2-7, with 10 bases aligning to TRBD1. The junction had 4 bases not matched to a gene; V was cut back by 9 bases and J by 6 bases. In germline, CDR1 is KGHDR, CDR2 SFDVKD. The CDR3 loop spans 12 amino acids.

The chain couples TRBV3-1 (or the pseudogene TRBV3-2) to TRBJ2-2; D not certain. The CDR3 is 11 amino acids. V dropped 3 bases and J dropped 7 bases, with 3 bases sitting between them. Germline loops: CDR1 LGHDT, CDR2 YNNKEL (reference sequence). In DNA, the CDR3 is TGTGCCAGCAGCCACCTCGGGGAGCTGTTTTTT. Translation: CASSHLGELFF.

This clone was recorded a few times. The rearrangement joins TRBV25-1 to TRBJ1-4, with D maybe TRBD1 (5 bases). Trimming left V 5 bases short and J 4 bases short, with 17 bases between. This CDR3 comprises 16 residues. Per the germline V gene, CDR1 is MGHDK and CDR2 is SYGVNS. Here the CDR3 reads CASSRNSGLNNEKLFF. The CDR3 DNA reads TGTGCCAGCAGTAGAAACTCGGGACTGAATAATGAAAAACTGTTTTTT.

The chain couples TRBV7-3 to TRBJ2-2; D ambiguous. V was shortened by 0 bases and J by 1 base, with 6 bases between the two germline ends. Germline V gene lookup returns CDR1 SGHTA and CDR2 FQGTGA. This CDR3 comprises 15 residues. This CDR3 is CASSLTTGNTGELFF. The CDR3 DNA is TGTGCCAGCAGCTTAACCACTGGGAACACCGGGGAGCTGTTTTTT.